The clone carrying this T cell receptor beta chain was seen ten or more times. Its antigen is currently unknown. J gave up 0 bases and V 3 bases, and 4 bases lay outside the gene matches. The CDR3 has 15 amino acids. The germline gives CDR1 SGHNT, CDR2 YENEEA. Reasons for excluding patients were uncontrolled infection, other autoimmune disease, pregnancy or lactation. Diagnoses used clinical symptoms, serum thyroxine and TRAb, thyroid ultrasound and orbital computed tomography. The sample originates from a study of T cells in Graves' hyperthyroidism and ophthalmopathy. Study results and caveats: Researchers found most expanded thyroid clonotypes above 0.001 in blood as well. The model made its ophthalmopathy prediction, and onset followed a median about 6.8 months later.

RNA transcripts yielded amplified TCR beta CDR3 regions. TCR CDR3 underwent first-round RT-PCR with the HTBI primer set. TCRdb recomputed calls from the multiplex PCR reads with MiXCR, one row per CDR3 protein. This table holds approximately 600,000 distinct CDR3 sequences, 20% found once. J is TRBJ2-7 and V is TRBV11-3; 8 bases match TRBD2. The sample taken for sequencing was blood. This TCR came from a man under 40 with Graves' ophthalmopathy. In DNA, the CDR3 is TGTGCCAGCAGCTTGTCGGGAGGGGCCTCCTACGAGCAGTACTTC. This gives the protein CASSLSGGASYEQYF.